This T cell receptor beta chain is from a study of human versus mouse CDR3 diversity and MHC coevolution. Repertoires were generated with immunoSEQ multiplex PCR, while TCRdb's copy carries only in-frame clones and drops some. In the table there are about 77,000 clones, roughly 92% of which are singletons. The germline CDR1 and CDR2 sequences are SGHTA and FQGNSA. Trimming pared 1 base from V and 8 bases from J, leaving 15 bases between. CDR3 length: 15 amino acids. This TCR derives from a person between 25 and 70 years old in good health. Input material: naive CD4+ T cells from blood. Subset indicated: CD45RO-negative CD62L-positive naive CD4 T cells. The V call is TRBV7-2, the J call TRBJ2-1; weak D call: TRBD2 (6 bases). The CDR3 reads CASSLVAQAGYEQFF. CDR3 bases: TGTGCCAGCAGCTTAGTGGCTCAAGCGGGCTATGAGCAGTTCTTC.